The clone carrying this TCR beta chain was recorded a few times. The data are from a study of patients and donors after allogeneic stem cell transplantation. In TCRdb, the RT-PCR reads were re-called with MiXCR into one record per CDR3 protein. The table records roughly 960,000 distinct CDR3 sequences, roughly 18% of them present only once. This CDR3 is built from 12 residues. V lost 3 bases and J lost 12, with 11 bases in between. Germline CDR1 PRHDT, CDR2 FYEKMQ (reference sequence). The rearrangement uses TRBV13 and TRBJ1-4; the D gene is possibly TRBD1 (6 bases). The TCR originated in a human donor who was either an allogeneic HSCT recipient or a stem cell or donor lymphocyte infusion donor (not recorded which). It is not recorded whose cells these are; they may come from a transplant donor. The sequenced material came from blood, either unsorted or a sorted T cell fraction (not recorded which). The CDR3 bases are TGTGCCAGCAGCTTTCAGGGGTTGGAACTGTTTTTT. The encoded protein is CASSFQGLELFF. Full variable domain (remainder filled in from reference TRBV13 and TRBJ1-4): AAGVIQSPRHLIKEKRETATLKCYPIPRHDTVYWYQQGPGQDPQFLISFYEKMQSDKGSIPDRFSAQQFSDYHSELNMSSLELGDSALYFCASSFQGLELFFGSGTQLSVL.